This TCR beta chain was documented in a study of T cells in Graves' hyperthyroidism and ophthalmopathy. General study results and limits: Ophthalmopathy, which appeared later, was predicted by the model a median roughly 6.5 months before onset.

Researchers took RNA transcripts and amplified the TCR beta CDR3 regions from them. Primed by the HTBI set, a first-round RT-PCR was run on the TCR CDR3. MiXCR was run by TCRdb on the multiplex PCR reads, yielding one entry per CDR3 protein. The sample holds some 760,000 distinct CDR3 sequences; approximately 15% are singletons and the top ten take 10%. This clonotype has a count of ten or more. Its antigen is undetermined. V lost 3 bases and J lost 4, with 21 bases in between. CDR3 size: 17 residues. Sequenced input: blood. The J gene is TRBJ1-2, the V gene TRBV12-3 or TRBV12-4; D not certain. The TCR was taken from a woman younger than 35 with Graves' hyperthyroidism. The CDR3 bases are TGTGCCAGCAGTTTGCGGTTCGGGGTTACGTCCTCCTATGGCTACACCTTC. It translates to CASSLRFGVTSSYGYTF.